This TCR beta chain emerged from a study of control samples from healthy donors and cancer patients. The method was immunoSEQ multiplex PCR; TCRdb's version includes in-frame clones alone and lacks a portion of them. The data hold some 120,000 clones, with 85% to 95% observed a single time. The receptor comes from a man aged 50 to 59 with head and neck cancer. Source material: PBMCs.

CDR3 amino acids: CAIRPSGDNNEQFF. CDR3 coding DNA: TGTGCCATCCGGCCTAGTGGGGATAACAATGAGCAGTTCTTC. The chain joins TRBV10-3 to TRBJ2-1; D unresolved. CDR3 length: 14 residues. Between the trimmed V and J ends, which lost 8 bases and 5 bases, there was a span of 16 bases. Looked up from germline, CDR1 is ENHRY and CDR2 is SYGVKD.